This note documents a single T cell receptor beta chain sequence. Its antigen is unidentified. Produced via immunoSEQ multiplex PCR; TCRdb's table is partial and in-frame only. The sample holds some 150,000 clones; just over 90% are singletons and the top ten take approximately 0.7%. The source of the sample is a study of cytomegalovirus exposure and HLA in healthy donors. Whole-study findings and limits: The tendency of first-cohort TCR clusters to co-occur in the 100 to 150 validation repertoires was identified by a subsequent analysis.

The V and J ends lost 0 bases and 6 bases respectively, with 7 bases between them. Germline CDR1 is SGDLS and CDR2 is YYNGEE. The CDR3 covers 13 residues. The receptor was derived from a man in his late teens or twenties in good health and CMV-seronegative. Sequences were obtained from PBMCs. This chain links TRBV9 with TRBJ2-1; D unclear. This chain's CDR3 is CASSVVGLNEQFF. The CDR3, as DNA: TGTGCCAGCAGCGTAGTCGGTCTCAATGAGCAGTTCTTC.